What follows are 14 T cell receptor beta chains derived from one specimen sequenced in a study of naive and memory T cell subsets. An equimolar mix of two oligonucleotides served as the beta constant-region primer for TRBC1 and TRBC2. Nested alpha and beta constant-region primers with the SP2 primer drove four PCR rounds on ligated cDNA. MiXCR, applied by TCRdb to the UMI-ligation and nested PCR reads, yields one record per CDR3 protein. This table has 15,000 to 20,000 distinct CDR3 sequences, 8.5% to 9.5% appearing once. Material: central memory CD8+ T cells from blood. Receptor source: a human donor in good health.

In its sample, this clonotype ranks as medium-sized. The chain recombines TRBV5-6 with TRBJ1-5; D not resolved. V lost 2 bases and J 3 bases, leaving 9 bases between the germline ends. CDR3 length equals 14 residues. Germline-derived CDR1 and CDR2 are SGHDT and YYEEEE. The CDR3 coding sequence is TGTGCCAGCAGCTTTAAACAGAACAATCAGCCCCAGCATTTT. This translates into CASSFKQNNQPQHF. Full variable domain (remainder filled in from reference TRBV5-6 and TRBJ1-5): DAGVTQSPTHLIKTRGQQVTLRCSPKSGHDTVSWYQQALGQGPQFIFQYYEEEERQRGNFPDRFSGHQFPNYSSELNVNALLLGDSALYLCASSFKQNNQPQHFGDGTRLSIL.

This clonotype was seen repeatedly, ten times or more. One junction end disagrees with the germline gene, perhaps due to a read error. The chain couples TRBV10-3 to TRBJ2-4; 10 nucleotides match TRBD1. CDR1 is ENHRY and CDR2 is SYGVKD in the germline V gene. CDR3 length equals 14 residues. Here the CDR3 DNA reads TGTGCCATCAGTGAGGGACAGGGGGTGGAGGTACAACTCTTC. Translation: CAISEGQGVEVQLF.

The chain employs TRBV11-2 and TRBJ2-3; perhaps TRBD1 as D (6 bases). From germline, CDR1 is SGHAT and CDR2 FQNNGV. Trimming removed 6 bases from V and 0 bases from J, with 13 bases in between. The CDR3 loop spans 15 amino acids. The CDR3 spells CASSIGDISTDTQYF. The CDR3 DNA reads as TGTGCCAGCAGTATAGGGGACATAAGCACAGATACGCAGTATTTT.

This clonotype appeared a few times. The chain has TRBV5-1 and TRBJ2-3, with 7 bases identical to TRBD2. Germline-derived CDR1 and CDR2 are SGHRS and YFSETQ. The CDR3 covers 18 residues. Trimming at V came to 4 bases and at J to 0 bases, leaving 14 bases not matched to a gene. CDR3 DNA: TGCGCCAGCAGCCTCCCCAAGACCGGGGGGTCTAGCACAGATACGCAGTATTTT. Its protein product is CASSLPKTGGSSTDTQYF.

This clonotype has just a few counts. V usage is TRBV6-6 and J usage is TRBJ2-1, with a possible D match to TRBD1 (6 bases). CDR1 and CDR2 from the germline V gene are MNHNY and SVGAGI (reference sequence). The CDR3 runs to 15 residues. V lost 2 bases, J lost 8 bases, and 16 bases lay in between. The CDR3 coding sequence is TGTGCCAGCAGTTACGTGACAGGTCAACGGGATGAGCAGTTCTTC. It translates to CASSYVTGQRDEQFF.

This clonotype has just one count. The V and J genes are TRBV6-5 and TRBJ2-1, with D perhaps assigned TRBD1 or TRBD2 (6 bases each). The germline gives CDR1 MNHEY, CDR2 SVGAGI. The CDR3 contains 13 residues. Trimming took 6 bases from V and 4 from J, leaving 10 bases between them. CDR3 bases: TGTGCCAGCAGGTGGGGGGCGTACAATGAGCAGTTCTTC. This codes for CASRWGAYNEQFF.

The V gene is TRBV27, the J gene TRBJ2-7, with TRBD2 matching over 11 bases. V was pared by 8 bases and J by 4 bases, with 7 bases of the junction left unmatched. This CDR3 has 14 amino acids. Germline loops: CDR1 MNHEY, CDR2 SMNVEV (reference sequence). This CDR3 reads CASRHRLAGYEQYF. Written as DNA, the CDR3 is TGTGCCAGCCGCCACAGACTAGCGGGATACGAGCAGTACTTC.

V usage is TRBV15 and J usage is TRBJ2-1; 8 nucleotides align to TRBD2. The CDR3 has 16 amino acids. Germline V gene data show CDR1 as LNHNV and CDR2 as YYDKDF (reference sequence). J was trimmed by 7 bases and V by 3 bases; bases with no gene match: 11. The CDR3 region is CATSRAGGGVWNEQFF. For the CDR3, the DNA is TGTGCCACCAGCAGGGCCGGGGGGGGCGTGTGGAATGAGCAGTTCTTC.

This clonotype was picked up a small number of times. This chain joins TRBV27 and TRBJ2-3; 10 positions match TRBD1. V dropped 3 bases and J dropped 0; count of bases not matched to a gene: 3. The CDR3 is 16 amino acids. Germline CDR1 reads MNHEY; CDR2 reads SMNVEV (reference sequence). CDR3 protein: CASSFGTGASTDTQYF. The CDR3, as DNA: TGTGCCAGCAGTTTTGGGACAGGGGCGAGCACAGATACGCAGTATTTT.

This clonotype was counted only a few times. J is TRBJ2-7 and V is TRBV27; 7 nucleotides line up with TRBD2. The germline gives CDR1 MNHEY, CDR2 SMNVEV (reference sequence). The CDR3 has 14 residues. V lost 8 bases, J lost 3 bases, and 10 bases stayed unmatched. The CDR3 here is CASRNELADYEQYF. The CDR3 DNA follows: TGTGCCAGCCGAAACGAGCTAGCGGACTACGAGCAGTACTTC.

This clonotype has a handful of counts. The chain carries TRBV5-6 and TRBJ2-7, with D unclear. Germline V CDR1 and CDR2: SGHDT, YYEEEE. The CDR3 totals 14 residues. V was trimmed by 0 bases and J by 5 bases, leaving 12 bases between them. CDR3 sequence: CASSLGSVTDEQYF. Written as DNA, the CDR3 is TGTGCCAGCAGCTTGGGGAGTGTCACCGACGAGCAGTACTTC. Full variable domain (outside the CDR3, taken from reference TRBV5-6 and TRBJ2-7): DAGVTQSPTHLIKTRGQQVTLRCSPKSGHDTVSWYQQALGQGPQFIFQYYEEEERQRGNFPDRFSGHQFPNYSSELNVNALLLGDSALYLCASSLGSVTDEQYFGPGTRLTVT.

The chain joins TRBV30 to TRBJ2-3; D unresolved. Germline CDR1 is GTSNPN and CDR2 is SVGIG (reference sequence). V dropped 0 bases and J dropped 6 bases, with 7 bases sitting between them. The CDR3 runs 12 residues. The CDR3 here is CAWSVLGDTQYF. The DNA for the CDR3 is TGTGCCTGGAGTGTACTGGGGGATACGCAGTATTTT.

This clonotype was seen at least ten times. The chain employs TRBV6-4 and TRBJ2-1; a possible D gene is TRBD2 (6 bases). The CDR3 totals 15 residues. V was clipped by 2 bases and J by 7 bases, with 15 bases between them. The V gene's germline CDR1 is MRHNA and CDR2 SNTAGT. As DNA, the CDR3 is TGTGCCAGCAGTGACGGGCCTAGCGAGGCGAATGAGCAGTTCTTC. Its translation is CASSDGPSEANEQFF.

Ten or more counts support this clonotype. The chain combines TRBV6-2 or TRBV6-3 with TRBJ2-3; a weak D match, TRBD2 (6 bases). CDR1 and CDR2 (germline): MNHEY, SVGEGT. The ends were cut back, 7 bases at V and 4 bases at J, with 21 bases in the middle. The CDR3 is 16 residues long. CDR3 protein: CASTLTDTAGPDTQYF. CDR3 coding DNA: TGTGCCAGCACCTTAACGGACACGGCGGGGCCAGATACGCAGTATTTT.